This T cell receptor beta chain was profiled in a study of blood T cell repertoires in COVID-19. Study information: There were acute and convalescent COVID-19 samples, and they came from the United States, Italy and Spain.

The table came from immunoSEQ multiplex PCR; TCRdb's copy has only in-frame clones and leaves some out. The table shows about 140,000 clones, with more than 80% occurring only once. The CDR3 loop spans 15 amino acids. After removal of 5 bases from V and 4 bases from J, the junction contained 11 bases not matched to a gene. This clonotype originated in a woman aged 80 or over in a cohort sampled during active or convalescent COVID-19. The rearrangement links TRBV23-1 to TRBJ2-7; 7 bases agree with TRBD1. TRBV23-1 counts as an open reading frame of uncertain function. The sequenced sample was peripheral blood. This chain's CDR3 is CASSWDSSRGYEQYV. The CDR3, as DNA: TGCGCCAGCAGTTGGGACAGTTCCCGAGGATACGAGCAGTACGTC.